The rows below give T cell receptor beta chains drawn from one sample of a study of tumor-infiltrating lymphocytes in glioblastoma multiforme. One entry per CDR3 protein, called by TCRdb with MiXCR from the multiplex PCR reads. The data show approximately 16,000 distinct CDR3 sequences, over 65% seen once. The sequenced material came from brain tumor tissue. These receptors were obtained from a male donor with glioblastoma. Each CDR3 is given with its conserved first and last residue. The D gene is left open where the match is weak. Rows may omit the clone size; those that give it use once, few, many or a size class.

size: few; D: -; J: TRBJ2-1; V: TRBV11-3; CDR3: CASSPPWGAGYNEQFF; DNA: TGTGCCAGCAGCCCACCCTGGGGGGCCGGGTACAATGAGCAGTTCTTC
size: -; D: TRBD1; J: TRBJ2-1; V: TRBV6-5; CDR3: CASRKGGPYNGQFF; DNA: TGTGCCAGCAGGAAAGGGGGCCCATACAATGGGCAGTTCTTC
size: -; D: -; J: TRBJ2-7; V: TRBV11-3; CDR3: CASTLDQGCEQHF; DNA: TGTGCCAGCACCCTAGATCAGGGGTGCGAGCAGCACTTC
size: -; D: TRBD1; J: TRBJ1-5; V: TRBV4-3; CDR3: CANSQSTGTGGDTQHF; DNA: TGCGCCAACAGCCAATCGACCGGGACAGGCGGGGATACGCAGCATTTT
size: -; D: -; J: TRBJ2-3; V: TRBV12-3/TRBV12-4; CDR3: CASRVDSFTQYF; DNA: TGTGCCAGCAGAGTCGACAGCTTTACGCAGTATTTT
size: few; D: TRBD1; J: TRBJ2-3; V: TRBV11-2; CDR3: CASRWKGQRPDTQYF; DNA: TGTGCCAGCAGGTGGAAGGGACAGCGACCAGATACGCAGTATTTT
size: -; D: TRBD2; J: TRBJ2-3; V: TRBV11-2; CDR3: CASSSEGTSRLYTQYF; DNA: TGTGCCAGCAGCTCCGAAGGGACTAGCAGGCTTTATACGCAGTATTTT
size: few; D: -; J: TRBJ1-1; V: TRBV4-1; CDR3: CASSQEISTGAFF; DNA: TGCGCCAGCAGCCAGGAGATTTCGACTGGAGCTTTCTTC
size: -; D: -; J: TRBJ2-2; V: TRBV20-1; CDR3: CSANRVDGANTGELVF; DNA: TGCAGTGCTAACAGGGTGGACGGGGCGAACACTGGGGAGCTGGTTTTT
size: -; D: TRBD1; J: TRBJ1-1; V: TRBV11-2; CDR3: CASILEGQGGTGVFF; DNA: TGTGCCAGCATCTTAGAGGGACAGGGGGGCACTGGAGTTTTCTTT